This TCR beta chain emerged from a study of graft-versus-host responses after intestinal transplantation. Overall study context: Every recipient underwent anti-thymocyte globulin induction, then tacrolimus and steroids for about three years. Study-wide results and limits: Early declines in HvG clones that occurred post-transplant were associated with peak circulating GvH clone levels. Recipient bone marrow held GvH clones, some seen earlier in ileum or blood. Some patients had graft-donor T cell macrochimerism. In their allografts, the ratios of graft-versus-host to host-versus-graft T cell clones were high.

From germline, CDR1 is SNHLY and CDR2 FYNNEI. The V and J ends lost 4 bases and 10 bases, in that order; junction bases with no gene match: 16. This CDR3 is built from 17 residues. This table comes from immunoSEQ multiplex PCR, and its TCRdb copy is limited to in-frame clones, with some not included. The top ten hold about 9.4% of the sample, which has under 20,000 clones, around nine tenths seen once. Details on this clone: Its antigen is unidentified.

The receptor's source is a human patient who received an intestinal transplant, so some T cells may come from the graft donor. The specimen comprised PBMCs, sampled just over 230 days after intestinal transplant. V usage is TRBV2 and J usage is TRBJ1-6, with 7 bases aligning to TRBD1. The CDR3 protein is CASSGRAMDRYGSPLHF. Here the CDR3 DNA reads TGTGCCAGCAGTGGGCGGGCTATGGACAGGTATGGATCACCCCTCCACTTT.